This TCR beta chain was found in a study of blood T cells in healthy people across ages. This clonotype has only a few counts. The antigen is not known. The DNA is left out, because the CDR3 cannot be placed on it with certainty; the CDR3 is given as TCRdb lists it. From germline, CDR1 is LNHDA and CDR2 SQIVND (reference sequence). Inclusive of both ends, the CDR3 amounts to 13 amino acids. A second PCR, run for about 6 to 11 cycles, used a sample-barcoded 5' primer plus a J-beta primer mix. TCRdb itself ran the 5' RACE reads through MiXCR, one entry per CDR3 protein. The data show around 650,000 distinct CDR3 sequences, around 32% seen once. General observations from the study: Higher diversity, along with more naive CD4+ cells, distinguished long-lived donors from aged donors.

This receptor was taken from an elderly woman in good health. Source material: blood. This sequence joins TRBV19 and TRBJ2-5; the table gives TRBD2 as D, unverified against the DNA. This chain's CDR3 is CASSASGRETQYF.